One TCR beta chain is described in this entry. What it recognizes is unknown. This entry belongs to a study of cytomegalovirus exposure and HLA in healthy donors. Trimming shortened V by 7 bases and J by 7 bases, and 22 bases separated the two germline ends. Germline V lookup: CDR1 LNHDA, CDR2 SQIVND (reference sequence). The CDR3 runs 15 residues. PCR was performed using 60 Vbeta and 13 Jbeta primers. The assay was immunoSEQ multiplex PCR, and TCRdb's table has in-frame clones only and misses some. This sample yields around 90,000 clones, of which about 80% are seen a single time; roughly 3.5% belongs to the top ten. Study results and limitations: HLA restriction was apparent for most CMV-associated TCR beta chains in a later analysis. A later analysis showed that HLA-associated TCR beta chains had undergone more clonal expansion than equally common others.

This receptor was taken from a male donor in good health and CMV-seropositive. The specimen was PBMCs. V usage is TRBV19 and J usage is TRBJ1-2; D is perhaps TRBD1 (6 bases). The CDR3 loop is CASTHSRGASAGYTF. The CDR3 DNA follows: TGTGCCAGTACACATAGTCGGGGGGCAAGCGCTGGCTACACCTTC.